The T cell receptor (beta chain) described here comes from a study of cytomegalovirus exposure and HLA in healthy donors. Study as a whole: From HLA-typed donors, an early data release held about 92 million unique TCRs. Study conclusions and caveats: About 87% or about 30% of the time was how often most TCR beta V segments were productive, according to an earlier analysis.

A word on this clone: Its cognate antigen is unknown.

Use of 60 Vbeta and 13 Jbeta primers characterized the PCR. Data came from immunoSEQ multiplex PCR; TCRdb stores just in-frame clones and leaves some out. The data contain around 91,000 clones, approximately 89% of them singletons. CDR3 size: 16 residues. CDR1 is LNHNV and CDR2 is YYDKDF in the germline V gene (reference sequence). V was clipped by 2 bases and J by 1 base; unmatched bases: 5. The source of this sequence is a man aged 25 to 40 in good health and CMV-seropositive. This chain links TRBV15 with TRBJ2-3, with 8 bases that match TRBD1. Input material: PBMCs. The CDR3 DNA is TGTGCCACCAGCAGAAGACAGGGGCCACGCACAGATACGCAGTATTTT. This encodes CATSRRQGPRTDTQYF.